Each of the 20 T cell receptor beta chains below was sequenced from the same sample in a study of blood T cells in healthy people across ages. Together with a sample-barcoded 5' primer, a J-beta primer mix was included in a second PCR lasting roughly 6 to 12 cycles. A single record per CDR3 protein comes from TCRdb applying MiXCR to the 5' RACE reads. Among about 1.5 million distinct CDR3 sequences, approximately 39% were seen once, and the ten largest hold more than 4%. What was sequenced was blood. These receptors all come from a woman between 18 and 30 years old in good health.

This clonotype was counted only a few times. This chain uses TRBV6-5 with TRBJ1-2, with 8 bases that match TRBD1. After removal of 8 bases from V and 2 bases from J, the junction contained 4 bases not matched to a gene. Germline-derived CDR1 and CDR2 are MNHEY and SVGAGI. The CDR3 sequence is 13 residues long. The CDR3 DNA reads TGTGCCAGCCGGAGACAGGGGAACTATGGCTACACCTTC. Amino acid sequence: CASRRQGNYGYTF.

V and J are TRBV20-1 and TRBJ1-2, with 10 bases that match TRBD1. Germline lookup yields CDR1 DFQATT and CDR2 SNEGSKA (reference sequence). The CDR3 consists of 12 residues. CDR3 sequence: CRARDRGWGYTF. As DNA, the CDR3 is TGCAGGGCGAGGGACAGGGGATGGGGCTACACCTTC.

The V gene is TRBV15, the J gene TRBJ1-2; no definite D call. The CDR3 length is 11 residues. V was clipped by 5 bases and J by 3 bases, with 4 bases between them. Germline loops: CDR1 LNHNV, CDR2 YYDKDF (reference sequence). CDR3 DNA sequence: TGTGCCACCAGCGAGGACTATGGCTACACCTTC. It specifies CATSEDYGYTF.

In DNA form, the CDR3 reads TGTGCCAGCAGCGTAGCTGTGGGGCGGAGCAGCACAGATACGCAGTATTTT. Protein sequence: CASSVAVGRSSTDTQYF. This chain connects TRBV9 to TRBJ2-3, with TRBD1 as a possible D gene (5 bases). Germline V gene sequence: CDR1 SGDLS, CDR2 YYNGEE. The CDR3 is 17 residues long. With 0 bases removed from V and 0 bases from J, the gap between germline ends came to 14 bases.

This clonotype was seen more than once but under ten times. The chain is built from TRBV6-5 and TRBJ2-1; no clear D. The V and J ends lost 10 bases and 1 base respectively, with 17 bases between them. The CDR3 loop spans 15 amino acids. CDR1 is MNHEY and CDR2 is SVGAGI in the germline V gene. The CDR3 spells CATGWVGRSYNEQFF. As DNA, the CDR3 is TGTGCCACCGGGTGGGTCGGGCGTTCCTACAATGAGCAGTTCTTC.

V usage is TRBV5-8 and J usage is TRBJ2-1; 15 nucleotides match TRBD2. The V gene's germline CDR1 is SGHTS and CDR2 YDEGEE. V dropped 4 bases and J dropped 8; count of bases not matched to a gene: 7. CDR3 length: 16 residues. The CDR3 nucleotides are TGTGCCAGCAGCAAAGGACTAGCGGGGGGGAGAGATGAGCAGTTCTTC. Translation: CASSKGLAGGRDEQFF.

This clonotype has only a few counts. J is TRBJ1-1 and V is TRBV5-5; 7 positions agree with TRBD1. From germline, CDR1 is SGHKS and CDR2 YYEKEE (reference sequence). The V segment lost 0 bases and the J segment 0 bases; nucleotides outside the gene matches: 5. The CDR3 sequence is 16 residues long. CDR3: CASSLVGGWMNTEAFF. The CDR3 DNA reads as TGTGCCAGCAGCTTGGTAGGGGGCTGGATGAACACTGAAGCTTTCTTT.

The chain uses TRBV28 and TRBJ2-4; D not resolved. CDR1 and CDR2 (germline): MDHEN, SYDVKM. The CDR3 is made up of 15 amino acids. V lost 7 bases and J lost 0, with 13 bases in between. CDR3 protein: CASTSGTLAKNIQYF. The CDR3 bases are TGTGCCAGCACCTCTGGCACCCTAGCCAAAAACATTCAGTACTTC.

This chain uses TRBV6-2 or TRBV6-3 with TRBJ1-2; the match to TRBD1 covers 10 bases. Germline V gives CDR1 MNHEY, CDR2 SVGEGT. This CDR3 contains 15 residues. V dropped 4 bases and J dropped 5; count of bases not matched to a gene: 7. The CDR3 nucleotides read TGTGCCAGCAGTTCTCCGGGACAGGGGAAATATGGCTACACCTTC. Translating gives CASSSPGQGKYGYTF.

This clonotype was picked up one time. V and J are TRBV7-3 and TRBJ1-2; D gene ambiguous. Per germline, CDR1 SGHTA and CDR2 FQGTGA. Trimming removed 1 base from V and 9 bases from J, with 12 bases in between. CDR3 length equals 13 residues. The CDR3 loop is CASSLSGVWSYTF. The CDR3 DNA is TGTGCCAGCAGCTTAAGCGGGGTCTGGAGCTACACCTTC.

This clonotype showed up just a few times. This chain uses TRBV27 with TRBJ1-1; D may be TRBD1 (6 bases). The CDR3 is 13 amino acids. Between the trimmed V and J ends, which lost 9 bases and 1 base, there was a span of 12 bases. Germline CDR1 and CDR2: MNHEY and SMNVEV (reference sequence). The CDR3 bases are TGTGCCAGTATCGACAGGAAGAACACTGAAGCTTTCTTT. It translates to CASIDRKNTEAFF.

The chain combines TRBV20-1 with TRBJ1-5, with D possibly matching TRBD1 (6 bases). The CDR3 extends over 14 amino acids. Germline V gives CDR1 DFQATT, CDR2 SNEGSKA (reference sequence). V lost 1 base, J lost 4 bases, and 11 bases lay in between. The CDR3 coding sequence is TGCAGTGCTAGAGCTGAGGGGGGGAATCAGCCCCAGCATTTT. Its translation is CSARAEGGNQPQHF.

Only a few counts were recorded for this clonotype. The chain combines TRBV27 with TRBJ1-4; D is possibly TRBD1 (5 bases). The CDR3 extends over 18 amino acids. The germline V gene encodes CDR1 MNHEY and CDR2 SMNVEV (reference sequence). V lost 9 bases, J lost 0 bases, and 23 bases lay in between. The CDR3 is CARQSDSEKITTNEKLFF. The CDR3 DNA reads TGTGCCAGGCAGAGCGACAGCGAAAAAATAACAACTAATGAAAAACTGTTTTTT.

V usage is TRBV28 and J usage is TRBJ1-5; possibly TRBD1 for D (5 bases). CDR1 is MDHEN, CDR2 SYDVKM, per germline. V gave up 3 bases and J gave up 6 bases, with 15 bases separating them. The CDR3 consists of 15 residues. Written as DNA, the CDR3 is TGTGCCAGCAGTTTCAGGGTCCGGGGTTTTCAGCCCCAGCATTTT. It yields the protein CASSFRVRGFQPQHF.

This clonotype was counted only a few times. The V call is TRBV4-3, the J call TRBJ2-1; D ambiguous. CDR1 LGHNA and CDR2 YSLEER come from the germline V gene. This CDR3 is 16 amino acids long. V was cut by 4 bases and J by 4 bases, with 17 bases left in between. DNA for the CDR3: TGCGCCAGCAGCCTAATCTTCACGGGCCGATACAATGAGCAGTTCTTC. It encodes CASSLIFTGRYNEQFF.

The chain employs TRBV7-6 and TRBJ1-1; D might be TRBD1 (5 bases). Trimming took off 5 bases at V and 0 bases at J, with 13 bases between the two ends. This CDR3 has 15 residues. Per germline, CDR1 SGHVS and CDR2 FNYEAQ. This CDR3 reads CASSALAGLNTEAFF. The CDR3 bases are TGTGCCAGCAGCGCTCTAGCGGGGCTGAACACTGAAGCTTTCTTT.

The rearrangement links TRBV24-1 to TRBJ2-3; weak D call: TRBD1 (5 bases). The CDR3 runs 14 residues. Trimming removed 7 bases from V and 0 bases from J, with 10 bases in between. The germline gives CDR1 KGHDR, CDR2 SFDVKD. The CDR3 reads CATRGPGSTDTQYF. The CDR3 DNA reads TGTGCCACCAGAGGCCCAGGGAGCACAGATACGCAGTATTTT.

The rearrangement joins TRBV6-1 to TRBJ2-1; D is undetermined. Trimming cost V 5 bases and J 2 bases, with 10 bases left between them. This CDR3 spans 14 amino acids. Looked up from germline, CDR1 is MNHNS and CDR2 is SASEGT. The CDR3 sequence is CASSHTFTYNEQFF. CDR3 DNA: TGTGCCAGCAGTCACACCTTTACCTACAATGAGCAGTTCTTC.

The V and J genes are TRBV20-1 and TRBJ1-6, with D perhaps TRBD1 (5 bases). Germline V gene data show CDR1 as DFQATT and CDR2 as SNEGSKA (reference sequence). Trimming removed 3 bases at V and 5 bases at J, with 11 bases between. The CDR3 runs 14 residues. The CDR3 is CSASPGTNNSPLHF. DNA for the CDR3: TGCAGTGCTAGTCCCGGGACGAATAATTCACCCCTCCACTTT.

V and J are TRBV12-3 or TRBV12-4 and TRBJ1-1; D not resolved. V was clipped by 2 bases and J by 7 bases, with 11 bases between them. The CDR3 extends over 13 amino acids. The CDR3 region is CASSLNRQGEAFF. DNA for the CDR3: TGTGCCAGCAGTTTAAATCGGCAAGGTGAAGCTTTCTTT.